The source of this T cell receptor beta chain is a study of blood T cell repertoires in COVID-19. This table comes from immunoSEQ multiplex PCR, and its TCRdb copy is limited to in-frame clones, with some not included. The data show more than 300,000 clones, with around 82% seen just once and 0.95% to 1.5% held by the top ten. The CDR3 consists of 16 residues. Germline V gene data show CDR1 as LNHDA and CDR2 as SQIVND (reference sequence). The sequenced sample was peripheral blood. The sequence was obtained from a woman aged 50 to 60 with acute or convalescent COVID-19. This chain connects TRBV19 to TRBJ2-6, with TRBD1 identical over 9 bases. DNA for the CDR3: TGTGCATGGGGGACAGGGCCTTCGTCTGGGGCCAACGTCCTGACTTTC. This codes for CAWGTGPSSGANVLTF.